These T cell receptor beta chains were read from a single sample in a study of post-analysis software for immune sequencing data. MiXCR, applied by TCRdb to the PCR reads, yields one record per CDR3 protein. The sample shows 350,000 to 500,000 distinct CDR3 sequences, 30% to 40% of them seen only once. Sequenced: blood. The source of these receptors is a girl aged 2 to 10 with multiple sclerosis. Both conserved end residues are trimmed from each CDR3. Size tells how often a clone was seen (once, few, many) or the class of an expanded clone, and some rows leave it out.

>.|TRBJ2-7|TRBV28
ASRVGTDPIYEQY
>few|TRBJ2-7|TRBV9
ASSVGLLSSYEQY
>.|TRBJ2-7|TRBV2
ASRLDRGTYEQY
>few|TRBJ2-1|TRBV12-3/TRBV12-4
ASSSGVLSYNEQF
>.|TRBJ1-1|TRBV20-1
SVRDPGQGIGEAF
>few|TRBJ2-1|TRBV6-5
ASRTPGLASGEQF
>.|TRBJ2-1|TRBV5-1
ASSLATGSSYNEQF
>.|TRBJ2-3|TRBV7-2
ASSLVGGARTDTQY
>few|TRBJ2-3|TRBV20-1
SAYGGRRDTQY
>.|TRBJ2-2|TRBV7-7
ASSLNQGNRAGELF
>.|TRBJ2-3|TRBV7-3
ASSLTSEDTQY
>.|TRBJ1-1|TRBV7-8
ASSLGGVGTNTEAF
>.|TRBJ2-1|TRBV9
ASSVVKGNHNEQF
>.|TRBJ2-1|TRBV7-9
ASSLKSSHIRNEQF
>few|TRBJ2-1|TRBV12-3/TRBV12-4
ASSPRLAGGF
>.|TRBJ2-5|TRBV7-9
ASSPSLGLGETQY
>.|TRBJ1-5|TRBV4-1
ASSQQGFSNQPQH